This passage covers 31 T cell receptor beta chains from one sample sequenced in a study of cytomegalovirus exposure and HLA in healthy donors. Amplification used 60 Vbeta primers and 13 Jbeta primers. Repertoires were generated with immunoSEQ multiplex PCR, while TCRdb's copy carries only in-frame clones and drops some. The table lists roughly 150,000 clones, roughly 88% of them singletons. Sequencing was performed on PBMCs. The receptor set was obtained from a woman between 18 and 29 years old in good health and CMV-seronegative.

This clone was seen just once. In nucleotides, the CDR3 is TGCAGCGTTGAAGCCCGGACAGGGTATGGCTACACCTTC. Its translation: CSVEARTGYGYTF. V gene TRBV29-1 combines with J gene TRBJ1-2; 8 nucleotides match TRBD1. Germline CDR1 is SQVTM and CDR2 is ANQGSEA. Trimming took 1 base from V and 5 from J; bases not matched to a gene: 3. This CDR3 has 13 residues.

The chain uses TRBV29-1 and TRBJ2-3, with 9 bases identical to TRBD1. Germline lookup yields CDR1 SQVTM and CDR2 ANQGSEA. The length of the CDR3 is 15 residues. J was trimmed by 7 bases and V by 4 bases; bases with no gene match: 12. CDR3 region: CSVVGAGTGSNTQYF. The CDR3 DNA reads as TGCAGCGTTGTAGGAGCCGGGACAGGGTCGAATACGCAGTATTTT.

This chain connects TRBV6-6 to TRBJ1-3; 7 bases map to TRBD1. Germline CDR1 and CDR2: MNHNY and SVGAGI (reference sequence). Unmatched junction bases numbered 8, after V lost 2 bases and J lost 4 bases. The CDR3 runs 16 residues. The CDR3 spells CASSYDRAPSGNTIYF. Here the CDR3 DNA reads TGTGCCAGCAGTTACGACAGGGCCCCCTCCGGAAACACCATATATTTT.

V and J are TRBV6-1 and TRBJ1-2; D perhaps matches TRBD1 (6 bases). The V and J ends lost 6 bases and 6 bases respectively, with 14 bases between them. The CDR3 has 13 amino acids. CDR1 and CDR2 from the germline V gene are MNHNS and SASEGT. Here the CDR3 DNA reads TGTGCCAGCAGAGGACAGCCCTTACATGGCTACACCTTC. Amino acids: CASRGQPLHGYTF.

About this clone itself: The junction does not match germline at one end; this may be a read error. The chain carries TRBV7-9 and TRBJ1-1; D is undetermined. CDR1 is SEHNR and CDR2 is FQNEAQ in the germline V gene (reference sequence). CDR3 length: 16 amino acids. The CDR3 DNA follows: TGTTCCAGCAGCCTAGGAGGGTTAACACATCGGCCTGAAGCTTTCTTT. Translation gives CSSSLGGLTHRPEAFF.

As to this clone: Other DNA sequences of this sample code for an identical CDR3. CDR3 protein: CASSLGGGETQYF. The CDR3 nucleotides read TGTGCCAGCAGCTTGGGGGGGGGAGAGACCCAGTACTTC. The chain couples TRBV5-6 to TRBJ2-5; 7 nucleotides line up with TRBD2. From germline, CDR1 is SGHDT and CDR2 YYEEEE. Germline trimming cut 0 bases from V and 4 bases from J; bases unmatched to any gene: 0. This CDR3 region has 13 residues.

CDR3 amino acids: CAWSVGGPGNTIYF. The CDR3 nucleotides read TGTGCCTGGAGTGTGGGGGGGCCTGGAAACACCATATATTTT. The rearrangement uses TRBV30 and TRBJ1-3; the D gene is possibly TRBD1 (6 bases). CDR3 length: 14 amino acids. Germline V gives CDR1 GTSNPN, CDR2 SVGIG (reference sequence). Trimming pared 0 bases from V and 2 bases from J, leaving 8 bases between.

The sample holds a few counts of this clone. The chain has TRBV6-1 and TRBJ1-5; D uncertain. Per germline, CDR1 MNHNS and CDR2 SASEGT. The V gene lost 1 base and the J gene lost 1 base, with 8 bases spanning the gap. This CDR3 is 15 amino acids long. In DNA, the CDR3 is TGTGCCAGCAGTGAAGTCCCGGGGAGCAATCAGCCCCAGCATTTT. Its protein product is CASSEVPGSNQPQHF.

V gene TRBV15 combines with J gene TRBJ1-1; D might be TRBD1 (5 bases). With 1 base removed from V and 4 bases from J, the gap between germline ends came to 10 bases. The CDR3 covers 14 residues. Germline V CDR1 and CDR2: LNHNV, YYDKDF (reference sequence). The CDR3 nucleotides are TGTGCCACCAGCAGAGGCGGGGGAGGCACTGAAGCTTTCTTT. As protein: CATSRGGGGTEAFF.

The J gene is TRBJ1-2, the V gene TRBV30; 12 nucleotides agree with TRBD1. The junction had 12 bases not matched to a gene; V was cut back by 3 bases and J by 4 bases. The CDR3 loop spans 17 amino acids. Germline-derived CDR1 and CDR2 are GTSNPN and SVGIG (reference sequence). The CDR3 protein is CAWRGQGAAYARYGYTF. CDR3 bases: TGTGCCTGGAGGGGACAGGGGGCCGCGTACGCTCGCTATGGCTACACCTTC. Variable domain in full (rest from reference TRBV30 and TRBJ1-2): SQTIHQWPATLVQPVGSPLSLECTVEGTSNPNLYWYRQAAGRGLQLLFYSVGIGQISSEVPQNLSASRPQDRQFILSSKKLLLSDSGFYLCAWRGQGAAYARYGYTFGSGTRLTVV.

The genes are TRBV6-1 and TRBJ1-5, with TRBD1 matching over 7 bases. The CDR3 length is 13 residues. V dropped 7 bases and J dropped 4; count of bases not matched to a gene: 4. Looked up from germline, CDR1 is MNHNS and CDR2 is SASEGT. Here the CDR3 DNA reads TGTGCCAGCACCGAGACAGGGAATCAGCCCCAGCATTTT. Its translation: CASTETGNQPQHF.

The chain is built from TRBV7-2 and TRBJ1-1, with 8 bases lining up with TRBD1. V gave up 7 bases and J gave up 3 bases; unmatched junction bases: 19. CDR3 length: 18 residues. In germline, CDR1 is SGHTA, CDR2 FQGNSA. CDR3 region: CASTRGLRTGRRDTEAFF. CDR3 coding DNA: TGTGCCAGCACCAGAGGGTTGAGGACAGGGAGGAGGGACACTGAAGCTTTCTTT.

The chain couples TRBV2 to TRBJ1-2; no definite D call. The CDR3 spans 12 residues. Deletions cut 6 bases from V and 2 bases from J, with 7 bases between. Germline lookup yields CDR1 SNHLY and CDR2 FYNNEI. The chain's CDR3 is CASSTENYGYTF. CDR3 nucleotide sequence: TGTGCCAGCAGCACAGAAAACTATGGCTACACCTTC.

The chain joins TRBV18 to TRBJ1-4; D gene ambiguous. CDR3 length: 14 residues. Germline CDR1 KGHSH, CDR2 LQKENI. The V end was cut by 3 bases, the J end by 1 base, with 6 bases between. CDR3 loop: CASSPRVTNEKLFF. Here the CDR3 DNA reads TGTGCCAGCTCACCGCGGGTAACTAATGAAAAACTGTTTTTT.

This clone was counted only a few times. V gene TRBV5-8 combines with J gene TRBJ2-7; D ambiguous. CDR1 is SGHTS, CDR2 YDEGEE, per germline. The CDR3 covers 12 residues. The germline V and J ends were trimmed by 3 bases and 2 bases, with 6 bases remaining between them. The chain's CDR3 is CASSSPTYEQYF. The CDR3 nucleotides are TGTGCCAGCAGCTCCCCAACCTACGAGCAGTACTTC. The full variable domain, with the rest looked up from reference TRBV5-8 and TRBJ2-7, is EAGVTQSPTHLIKTRGQQATLRCSPISGHTSVYWYQQALGLGLQFLLWYDEGEERNRGNFPPRFSGRQFPNYSSELNVNALELEDSALYLCASSSPTYEQYFGPGTRLTVT.

This clone was counted only a few times. This chain joins TRBV19 and TRBJ1-1, with D possibly being TRBD1 (6 bases). The length of the CDR3 is 14 residues. V was cut by 9 bases and J by 1 base, with 15 bases left in between. The germline gives CDR1 LNHDA, CDR2 SQIVND (reference sequence). The CDR3, as DNA: TGTGCCAGCACCCCGGGGGGCGCGAACACTGAAGCTTTCTTT. Translating it yields CASTPGGANTEAFF.

This clone has a single count. Its ends do not fully match the called genes, so a read error is possible. In nucleotides, the CDR3 is TGTTCCAGCAGCCCCACAGGGGGCGTGGATTCACCCCTCCACTTT. It yields the protein CSSSPTGGVDSPLHF. The gene calls are TRBV7-9 and TRBJ1-6; 9 bases line up with TRBD1. Germline CDR1 and CDR2: SEHNR and FQNEAQ (reference sequence). This CDR3 comprises 15 residues.

The chain is built from TRBV19 and TRBJ1-1; possibly TRBD1 for D (5 bases). The V end was cut by 5 bases, the J end by 2 bases, with 9 bases between. From germline, CDR1 is LNHDA and CDR2 SQIVND (reference sequence). This CDR3 comprises 13 residues. CDR3 sequence reads: CASSRGGNTEAFF. For the CDR3, the DNA is TGTGCCAGTAGTCGGGGGGGTAACACTGAAGCTTTCTTT.

The rearrangement links TRBV7-9 to TRBJ1-2, with 9 bases that match TRBD1. Germline V gene lookup returns CDR1 SEHNR and CDR2 FQNEAQ (reference sequence). V lost 8 bases to trimming and J lost 4 bases; unmatched junction nucleotides: 5. The CDR3 loop spans 13 amino acids. The CDR3 protein is CASLQGAAYGYTF. The CDR3 region has the DNA TGTGCCAGCCTACAGGGGGCAGCCTATGGCTACACCTTC. Full variable domain (outside the CDR3, taken from reference TRBV7-9 and TRBJ1-2): DTGVSQNPRHKITKRGQNVTFRCDPISEHNRLYWYRQTLGQGPEFLTYFQNEAQLEKSRLLSDRFSAERPKGSFSTLEIQRTEQGDSAMYLCASLQGAAYGYTFGSGTRLTVV.

CDR3 nucleotide sequence: TGTGCCAGTAGCCAAATGGGACAGGGTCCAGATACGCAGTATTTT. Translation: CASSQMGQGPDTQYF. The chain is built from TRBV19 and TRBJ2-3, with 9 nucleotides matching TRBD1. The V gene end was trimmed by 6 bases and the J gene end by 4 bases; junction bases not matched to a gene: 8. The CDR3 is 15 amino acids. CDR1 and CDR2 from the germline V gene are LNHDA and SQIVND (reference sequence).

The chain combines TRBV13 with TRBJ2-4; D gene uncertain. The germline V gene encodes CDR1 PRHDT and CDR2 FYEKMQ (reference sequence). Trimming stripped 5 bases from V and 7 bases from J, with 9 bases between. The CDR3 is 12 residues long. The CDR3 bases are TGTGCCAGCAGCATACAAAAGAACATTCAGTACTTC. This gives the protein CASSIQKNIQYF.

CDR3 bases: TGTGCCAGCAGCTGGGGACAGGCCTACGAGCAGTACTTC. Translating it yields CASSWGQAYEQYF. The chain recombines TRBV5-6 with TRBJ2-7; 8 bases match TRBD1. CDR1 SGHDT and CDR2 YYEEEE come from the germline V gene. V lost 3 bases and J lost 2; bases outside the gene matches: 1. The CDR3 length is 13 residues.

V is TRBV28 and J is TRBJ1-3; maybe TRBD1 (6 bases). Germline lookup yields CDR1 MDHEN and CDR2 SYDVKM. The CDR3 spans 16 residues. The V end lost 4 bases, the J end lost 4 bases, and 17 bases lay between the germline ends. The CDR3, as DNA: TGTGCCAGCAGTTGCATCTACAGGGAGACAGGAAACACCATATATTTT. This sequence encodes CASSCIYRETGNTIYF.

The chain joins TRBV11-2 to TRBJ1-6, with unresolved D. The CDR3 is made up of 16 amino acids. Per the germline V gene, CDR1 is SGHAT and CDR2 is FQNNGV. Trimming removed 5 bases at V and 8 bases at J, with 19 bases between. The CDR3 DNA is TGTGCCAGCAGCATAGGACCAGGCGCGATGCATTCACCCCTCCACTTT. It codes for CASSIGPGAMHSPLHF. Supplemented by reference TRBV11-2 and TRBJ1-6, the full variable domain reads EAGVAQSPRYKIIEKRQSVAFWCNPISGHATLYWYQQILGQGPKLLIQFQNNGVVDDSQLPKDRFSAERLKGVDSTLKIQPAKLEDSAVYLCASSIGPGAMHSPLHFGNGTRLTVT.

The chain is built from TRBV30 and TRBJ1-1; TRBD1 might be the D (6 bases). The CDR3 covers 12 residues. Between the trimmed V and J ends, which lost 7 bases and 1 base, there was a span of 10 bases. Germline V gene data show CDR1 as GTSNPN and CDR2 as SVGIG (reference sequence). The CDR3 DNA reads TGTGCCTCAGGACAGACGAACACTGAAGCTTTCTTT. Amino acids: CASGQTNTEAFF.

The chain couples TRBV28 to TRBJ2-5; 13 positions agree with TRBD2. CDR3 length: 16 amino acids. V was clipped by 6 bases and J by 2 bases; unmatched bases: 6. Germline V gives CDR1 MDHEN, CDR2 SYDVKM. This CDR3 reads CASRRTSGGLQETQYF. CDR3 in DNA: TGTGCCAGCAGACGGACTAGCGGGGGACTACAAGAGACCCAGTACTTC.

This rearrangement joins TRBV19 to TRBJ1-5; D not resolved. The V and J ends lost 7 bases and 6 bases respectively, with 19 bases between them. Germline CDR1 and CDR2: LNHDA and SQIVND (reference sequence). This CDR3 is built from 15 residues. Written as DNA, the CDR3 is TGTGCCAGTACGGCGGGGTTTGAAAGAAGTCAGCCCCAGCATTTT. Encoded protein: CASTAGFERSQPQHF.

This chain links TRBV5-1 with TRBJ1-1; 8 nucleotides align to TRBD1. J lost 4 bases, V lost 2 bases, and 4 bases had no gene match. The CDR3 length is 14 residues. CDR1 is SGHRS and CDR2 is YFSETQ in the germline V gene. The CDR3 DNA is TGCGCCAGCAGCTTTAACAGGGGGGGCACTGAAGCTTTCTTT. It specifies CASSFNRGGTEAFF.

The rearrangement uses TRBV30 and TRBJ1-3; a weak D match, TRBD1 (6 bases). V was trimmed by 3 bases and J by 0 bases, leaving 6 bases between them. The CDR3 runs to 13 residues. From germline, CDR1 is GTSNPN and CDR2 SVGIG (reference sequence). The DNA of the CDR3 is TGTGCCTGGAGGACAGGCTCTGGAAACACCATATATTTT. Its protein product is CAWRTGSGNTIYF. The full variable domain, in which reference TRBV30 and TRBJ1-3 provide the parts outside the CDR3, is SQTIHQWPATLVQPVGSPLSLECTVEGTSNPNLYWYRQAAGRGLQLLFYSVGIGQISSEVPQNLSASRPQDRQFILSSKKLLLSDSGFYLCAWRTGSGNTIYFGEGSWLTVV.

Comment on this clone: One end of the junction fails to match germline, which may point to a read error. This chain joins TRBV4-1 and TRBJ1-1, with TRBD1 matching 9 bases. Germline CDR1 MGHRA, CDR2 YSYEKL. The CDR3 is made up of 17 amino acids. CDR3 loop: CAGSRDRDRDGDTEAFF. The CDR3 DNA sequence: TGCGCCGGCAGCCGGGACCGGGACAGGGATGGGGACACTGAAGCTTTCTTT.

This clone came up once. V gene TRBV5-1 combines with J gene TRBJ1-2; D may be TRBD1 (5 bases). CDR1 SGHRS and CDR2 YFSETQ come from the germline V gene. The ends were cut back, 2 bases at V and 5 bases at J, with 22 bases in the middle. The CDR3 sequence is 17 residues long. CDR3 in amino acids: CASSLGAGYLGPYGYTF. The CDR3 nucleotides read TGCGCCAGCAGCTTAGGGGCAGGGTATTTGGGCCCATATGGCTACACCTTC.